A single sample gave rise to the 26 T cell receptor beta chains below, sequenced in a study of cytomegalovirus exposure and HLA in healthy donors. PCR used 60 Vbeta primers and 13 Jbeta primers. This table comes from immunoSEQ multiplex PCR, and its TCRdb copy is limited to in-frame clones, with some not included. The sample carries approximately 150,000 clones, 70% to 85% recorded once. Sample: PBMCs. The receptors originated from a male donor in good health and CMV-seronegative.

The CDR3 DNA sequence: TGTGCCAGCAATCGGGACAGGGTGGGAAACATTCAGTACTTC. This translates into CASNRDRVGNIQYF. The rearrangement uses TRBV6-1 and TRBJ2-4; 9 positions match TRBD1. The CDR3 length is 14 residues. V trimming: 7 bases; J trimming: 6 bases; junction bases outside the gene matches: 7. The V gene's germline CDR1 is MNHNS and CDR2 SASEGT.

The V gene is TRBV5-6, the J gene TRBJ1-2; TRBD1 agrees at 9 bases. V trimming: 3 bases; J trimming: 5 bases; junction bases outside the gene matches: 5. Germline CDR1 reads SGHDT; CDR2 reads YYEEEE. CDR3 size: 14 residues. CDR3 bases: TGTGCCAGCAGCTCTCCGGGACAGGGATATGGCTACACCTTC. It is translated as CASSSPGQGYGYTF.

This clone was seen once. The gene calls are TRBV7-8 and TRBJ2-7; 7 nucleotides line up with TRBD2. The ends lost 6 bases at V and 6 bases at J; junction bases unmatched: 20. Germline V lookup: CDR1 SGHVS, CDR2 FQNEAQ. This CDR3 is 17 amino acids long. The CDR3 bases are TGTGCCAGCAGTGGGGGGGTAGAGGGAATGGTCTTGAGCGAGCAGTACTTC. This encodes CASSGGVEGMVLSEQYF. The variable domain in full, with the rest retrieved from reference TRBV7-8 and TRBJ2-7, is GAGVSQSPRYKVAKRGQDVALRCDPISGHVSLFWYQQALGQGPEFLTYFQNEAQLDKSGLPSDRFFAERPEGSVSTLKIQRTQQEDSAVYLCASSGGVEGMVLSEQYFGPGTRLTVT.

The rearrangement joins TRBV7-8 to TRBJ2-7, with D maybe TRBD2 (6 bases). With 3 bases removed from V and 3 bases from J, the gap between germline ends came to 15 bases. The germline gives CDR1 SGHVS, CDR2 FQNEAQ. This CDR3 region has 15 residues. The CDR3 region has the DNA TGTGCCAGCAGCTTGAGGGCTTCGGGGGTCTACGAGCAGTACTTC. Translating gives CASSLRASGVYEQYF.

The chain couples TRBV7-3 to TRBJ2-2, with 7 bases aligning to TRBD2. Germline CDR1 reads SGHTA; CDR2 reads FQGTGA. V was pared by 5 bases and J by 3 bases, with 3 bases of the junction left unmatched. CDR3 size: 14 residues. The CDR3 bases are TGTGCCAGCAGCAGCGGACTAGACACCGGGGAGCTGTTTTTT. Amino acid sequence: CASSSGLDTGELFF.

The chain has TRBV10-1 and TRBJ2-5, with 10 bases that match TRBD2. The J call may be faulty, since TRBJ2-7 better matches the DNA end. This CDR3 contains 15 residues. Germline CDR1 reads WNHNN; CDR2 reads SYGVQD (reference sequence). CDR3 amino acids: CASSDRTSGTYEQYF. The CDR3 DNA sequence: TGCGCCAGCAGCGACCGGACTAGCGGAACCTACGAGCAGTACTTC.

V and J are TRBV5-1 and TRBJ1-6; D gene uncertain. Germline V lookup: CDR1 SGHRS, CDR2 YFSETQ. The CDR3 covers 16 residues. V was clipped by 4 bases and J by 0 bases, with 11 bases between them. The CDR3 reads CASSAAMGSYNSPLHF. In nucleotides, the CDR3 is TGCGCCAGCAGCGCGGCGATGGGCTCCTATAATTCACCCCTCCACTTT.

The rearrangement joins TRBV5-1 to TRBJ2-7; weak D call: TRBD2 (6 bases). Trimming removed 1 base at V and 3 bases at J, with 11 bases between. CDR1 and CDR2 from the germline V gene are SGHRS and YFSETQ. The CDR3 consists of 14 residues. The CDR3: CASSLPGDHYEQYF. DNA of the CDR3: TGCGCCAGCAGCTTGCCGGGGGACCACTACGAGCAGTACTTC. Combining the CDR3 with reference TRBV5-1 and TRBJ2-7 gives the whole variable domain KAGVTQTPRYLIKTRGQQVTLSCSPISGHRSVSWYQQTPGQGLQFLFEYFSETQRNKGNFPGRFSGRQFSNSRSEMNVSTLELGDSALYLCASSLPGDHYEQYFGPGTRLTVT.

V usage is TRBV5-5 and J usage is TRBJ1-2, with D possibly TRBD1 on 6 matching bases. The CDR3 consists of 14 residues. The germline V gene has CDR1 SGHKS and CDR2 YYEKEE (reference sequence). Trimming stripped 3 bases from V and 0 bases from J, with 9 bases between. CDR3 coding DNA: TGTGCCAGCAGCTGGACAGTGACTAACTATGGCTACACCTTC. This encodes CASSWTVTNYGYTF.

This clone appeared a few times. The rearrangement links TRBV4-3 to TRBJ1-1; D is possibly TRBD1 (5 bases). Between the trimmed V and J ends, which lost 4 bases and 0 bases, there was a span of 15 bases. CDR1 and CDR2 (germline): LGHNA, YSLEER. This CDR3 spans 16 amino acids. The CDR3 nucleotides are TGCGCCAGCAGCCTAAGACAGCCCGCCATGAACACTGAAGCTTTCTTT. Translated: CASSLRQPAMNTEAFF.

The sample holds one count of this clone. The chain combines TRBV13 with TRBJ2-7; 10 nucleotides agree with TRBD2. V was pared by 9 bases and J by 4 bases, with 6 bases of the junction left unmatched. Germline lookup yields CDR1 PRHDT and CDR2 FYEKMQ (reference sequence). The CDR3 runs 13 residues. The CDR3 reads CASSSGRRYEQYF. The CDR3 coding sequence is TGTGCCAGTAGTAGCGGGAGGCGGTACGAGCAGTACTTC.

To note about this clone: Relative to the germline gene, one junction end is altered; a read error may explain this. The chain is built from TRBV9 and TRBJ2-7; 10 nucleotides line up with TRBD1. In germline, CDR1 is SGDLS, CDR2 YYNGEE. The CDR3 is 15 amino acids. The CDR3 bases are TGTGCCGGCAGCGTAGACAGGGGGCTTGGTTACGAGCAGTACTTC. It specifies CAGSVDRGLGYEQYF.

The chain has TRBV30 and TRBJ2-7, with a weak D call TRBD1 (6 bases). V gave up 2 bases and J gave up 5 bases, with 7 bases separating them. This CDR3 is built from 11 residues. Per the germline V gene, CDR1 is GTSNPN and CDR2 is SVGIG (reference sequence). Written as DNA, the CDR3 is TGTGCCTGGAGTAAGGGGGACGAGCAGTACTTC. It translates to CAWSKGDEQYF.

Worth noting for this clone: Other DNA sequences in this sample translate to the same CDR3. In DNA form, the CDR3 reads TGTGCCAGCAGCTTGGGGGGAGGAAACACCATATATTTT. It codes for CASSLGGGNTIYF. The J gene is TRBJ1-3, the V gene TRBV7-3; tentative D call: TRBD1 (5 bases). Germline values: CDR1 SGHTA, CDR2 FQGTGA. The V and J ends lost 3 bases and 4 bases respectively, with 7 bases between them. The CDR3 spans 13 residues. The variable domain in full, completed from reference TRBV7-3 and TRBJ1-3, reads GAGVSQTPSNKVTEKGKYVELRCDPISGHTALYWYRQSLGQGPEFLIYFQGTGAADDSGLPNDRFFAVRPEGSVSTLKIQRTERGDSAVYLCASSLGGGNTIYFGEGSWLTVV.

This clone occurred once. The J gene is TRBJ1-5, the V gene TRBV2, with D hard to call. CDR3 length: 13 amino acids. Trimming cost V 6 bases and J 5 bases, with 11 bases left between them. CDR1 is SNHLY and CDR2 is FYNNEI in the germline V gene. CDR3 amino acids: CASRWEEYQPQHF. The CDR3 region has the DNA TGTGCCAGCAGATGGGAGGAGTATCAGCCCCAGCATTTT. Filled out from reference TRBV2 and TRBJ1-5, the complete variable domain reads EPEVTQTPSHQVTQMGQEVILRCVPISNHLYFYWYRQILGQKVEFLVSFYNNEISEKSEIFDDQFSVERPDGSNFTLKIRSTKLEDSAMYFCASRWEEYQPQHFGDGTRLSIL.

This clone has just one count. This chain connects TRBV13 to TRBJ2-1; D is uncertain. The length of the CDR3 is 12 residues. Trimming took off 5 bases at V and 5 bases at J, with 7 bases between the two ends. The germline CDR1 and CDR2 sequences are PRHDT and FYEKMQ (reference sequence). The CDR3 DNA follows: TGTGCCAGCAGCCCCAGTGACAATGAGCAGTTCTTC. Translated: CASSPSDNEQFF.

The count of this clone is one. The chain is built from TRBV9 and TRBJ2-3; D unresolved. Germline lookup yields CDR1 SGDLS and CDR2 YYNGEE. The CDR3 contains 15 residues. V lost 4 bases and J 3 bases, leaving 15 bases between the germline ends. The DNA of the CDR3 is TGTGCCAGCAGCCTAGACTCCCGGTGGACAGATACGCAGTATTTT. Translation gives CASSLDSRWTDTQYF. Combining the CDR3 with reference TRBV9 and TRBJ2-3 gives the whole variable domain DSGVTQTPKHLITATGQRVTLRCSPRSGDLSVYWYQQSLDQGLQFLIQYYNGEERAKGNILERFSAQQFPDLHSELNLSSLELGDSALYFCASSLDSRWTDTQYFGPGTRLTVL.

The genes are TRBV6-5 and TRBJ1-1; D possibly corresponds to TRBD1 (6 bases). This CDR3 spans 13 amino acids. Trimming cost V 9 bases and J 0 bases, with 11 bases left between them. Germline V gene lookup returns CDR1 MNHEY and CDR2 SVGAGI. The CDR3 loop is CASRDIMNTEAFF. The CDR3 DNA reads as TGTGCCAGTAGGGACATAATGAACACTGAAGCTTTCTTT.

This clone came up a few times. The V and J genes are TRBV9 and TRBJ2-3, with 7 bases fitting TRBD2. The junction had 4 bases not matched to a gene; V was cut back by 2 bases and J by 7 bases. Germline CDR1 is SGDLS and CDR2 is YYNGEE. The CDR3 has 13 residues. CDR3 DNA: TGTGCCAGCAGCGTCAGCGGGGTGAATACGCAGTATTTT. Encoded protein: CASSVSGVNTQYF.

J is TRBJ1-1 and V is TRBV5-4; TRBD1 might be the D (6 bases). Trimming cost V 9 bases and J 3 bases, with 12 bases left between them. Germline values: CDR1 SGHNT, CDR2 YYREEE (reference sequence). The CDR3 length is 12 residues. CDR3 bases: TGTGCCACCGAGGGGGGGGACACTGAAGCTTTCTTT. Translating gives CATEGGDTEAFF. The full variable domain, completed using reference TRBV5-4 and TRBJ1-1, is ETGVTQSPTHLIKTRGQQVTLRCSSQSGHNTVSWYQQALGQGPQFIFQYYREEENGRGNFPPRFSGLQFPNYSSELNVNALELDDSALYLCATEGGDTEAFFGQGTRLTVV.

The CDR3 protein is CASSEPGQGSREQYF. The CDR3 coding sequence is TGTGCCAGCAGTGAACCGGGACAGGGTTCCCGTGAGCAGTACTTC. This chain links TRBV6-4 with TRBJ2-5; TRBD1 agrees at 9 bases. V lost 3 bases, J lost 11 bases, and 13 bases stayed unmatched. Looked up from germline, CDR1 is MRHNA and CDR2 is SNTAGT. The CDR3 totals 15 residues.

The chain has TRBV4-3 and TRBJ2-7, with D perhaps matching TRBD1 (5 bases). V was clipped by 2 bases and J by 4 bases, with 18 bases between them. CDR1 is LGHNA and CDR2 is YSLEER in the germline V gene. The length of the CDR3 is 16 residues. CDR3 loop: CASSQHTGDQIYEQYF. For the CDR3, the DNA is TGCGCCAGCAGCCAACACACAGGTGACCAAATTTACGAGCAGTACTTC.

This clone was found once. The chain carries TRBV30 and TRBJ2-1; TRBD2 is a possible D gene (5 bases). Germline V gives CDR1 GTSNPN, CDR2 SVGIG (reference sequence). This CDR3 comprises 11 residues. The V gene lost 0 bases and the J gene lost 10 bases, with 7 bases spanning the gap. CDR3 loop: CAWSVRREQFF. CDR3 DNA sequence: TGTGCCTGGAGTGTACGGAGGGAGCAGTTCTTC.

The V gene is TRBV28, the J gene TRBJ2-7; D not certain. Germline CDR1 is MDHEN and CDR2 is SYDVKM. V lost 3 bases and J 3 bases, leaving 6 bases between the germline ends. The CDR3 is 12 residues long. CDR3 protein: CASSLGSYEQYF. Here the CDR3 DNA reads TGTGCCAGCAGTTTGGGCAGCTACGAGCAGTACTTC.

This chain links TRBV9 with TRBJ2-1, with 11 bases identical to TRBD2. Germline CDR1 reads SGDLS; CDR2 reads YYNGEE. The CDR3 extends over 15 amino acids. The J segment lost 8 bases and the V segment lost 3 bases, leaving 7 bases of the junction unmatched. The CDR3 region is CASSALAGGPDEQFF. The DNA for the CDR3 is TGTGCCAGCAGCGCCTTAGCGGGAGGGCCCGATGAGCAGTTCTTC.

The chain combines TRBV29-1 with TRBJ2-2; 12 bases match TRBD1. The length of the CDR3 is 14 residues. After removal of 4 bases from V and 7 bases from J, the junction contained 4 bases not matched to a gene. Germline lookup yields CDR1 SQVTM and CDR2 ANQGSEA. The CDR3 protein is CSVVGQGADGELFF. The CDR3 DNA follows: TGCAGCGTTGTGGGACAGGGGGCGGACGGGGAGCTGTTTTTT.